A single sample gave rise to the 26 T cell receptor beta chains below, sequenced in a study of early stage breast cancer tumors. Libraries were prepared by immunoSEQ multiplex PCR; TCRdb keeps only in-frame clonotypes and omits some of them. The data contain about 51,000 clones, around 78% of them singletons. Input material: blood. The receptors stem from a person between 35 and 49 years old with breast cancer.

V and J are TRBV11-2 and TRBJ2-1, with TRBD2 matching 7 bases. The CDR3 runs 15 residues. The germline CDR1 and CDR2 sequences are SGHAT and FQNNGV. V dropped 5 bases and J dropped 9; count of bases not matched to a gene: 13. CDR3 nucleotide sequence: TGTGCCAGCAGCCAAGACGGACTAGTGTCCGGTGAGCAGTTCTTC. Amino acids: CASSQDGLVSGEQFF.

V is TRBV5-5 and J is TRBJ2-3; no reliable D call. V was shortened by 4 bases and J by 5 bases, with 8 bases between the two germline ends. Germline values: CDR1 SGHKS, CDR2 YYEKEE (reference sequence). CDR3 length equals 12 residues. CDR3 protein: CASSPQLDTQYF. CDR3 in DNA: TGTGCCAGCAGCCCACAGCTAGATACGCAGTATTTT.

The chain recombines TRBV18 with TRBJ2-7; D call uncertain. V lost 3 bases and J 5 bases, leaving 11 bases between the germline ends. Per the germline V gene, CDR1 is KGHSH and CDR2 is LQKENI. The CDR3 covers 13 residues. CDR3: CASSPDQVDEQYF. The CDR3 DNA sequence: TGTGCCAGCTCACCCGACCAGGTAGACGAGCAGTACTTC.

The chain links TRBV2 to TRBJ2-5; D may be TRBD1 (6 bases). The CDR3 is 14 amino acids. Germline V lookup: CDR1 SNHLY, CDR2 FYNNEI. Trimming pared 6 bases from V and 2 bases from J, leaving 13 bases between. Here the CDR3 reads CASSLRTEQETQYF. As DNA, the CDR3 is TGTGCCAGCAGCCTTAGGACAGAGCAAGAGACCCAGTACTTC.

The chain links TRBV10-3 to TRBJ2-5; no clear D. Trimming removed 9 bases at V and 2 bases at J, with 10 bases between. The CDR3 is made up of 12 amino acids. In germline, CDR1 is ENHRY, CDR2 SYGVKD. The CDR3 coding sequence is TGTGCCATAGCACAGACACAAGAGACCCAGTACTTC. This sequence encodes CAIAQTQETQYF.

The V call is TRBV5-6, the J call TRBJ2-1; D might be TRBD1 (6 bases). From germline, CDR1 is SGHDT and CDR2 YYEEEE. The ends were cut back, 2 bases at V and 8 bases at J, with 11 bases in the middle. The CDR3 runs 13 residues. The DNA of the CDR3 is TGTGCCAGCAGCTTACAGGGTCAGGATGAGCAGTTCTTC. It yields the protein CASSLQGQDEQFF. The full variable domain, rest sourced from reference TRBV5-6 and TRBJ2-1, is DAGVTQSPTHLIKTRGQQVTLRCSPKSGHDTVSWYQQALGQGPQFIFQYYEEEERQRGNFPDRFSGHQFPNYSSELNVNALLLGDSALYLCASSLQGQDEQFFGPGTRLTVL.

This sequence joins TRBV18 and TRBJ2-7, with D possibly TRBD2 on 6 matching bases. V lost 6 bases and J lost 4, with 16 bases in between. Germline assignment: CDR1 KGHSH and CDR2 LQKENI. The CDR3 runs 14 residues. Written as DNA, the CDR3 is TGTGCCAGCTCTCTAGGCGGGGCGGGGTACGAGCAGTACTTC. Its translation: CASSLGGAGYEQYF.

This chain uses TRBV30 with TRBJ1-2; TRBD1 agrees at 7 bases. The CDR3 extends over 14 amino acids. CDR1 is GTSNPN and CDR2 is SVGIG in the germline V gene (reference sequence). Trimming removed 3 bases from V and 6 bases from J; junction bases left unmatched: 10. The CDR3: CAWSRRDSINGYTF. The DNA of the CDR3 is TGTGCCTGGAGCAGACGGGACAGCATTAATGGCTACACCTTC.

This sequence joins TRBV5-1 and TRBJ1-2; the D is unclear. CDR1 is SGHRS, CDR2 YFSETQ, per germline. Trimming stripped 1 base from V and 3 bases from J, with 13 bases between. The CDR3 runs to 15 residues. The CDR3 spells CASSLRPGTDYGYTF. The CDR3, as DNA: TGCGCCAGCAGCTTGAGGCCGGGTACGGACTATGGCTACACCTTC.

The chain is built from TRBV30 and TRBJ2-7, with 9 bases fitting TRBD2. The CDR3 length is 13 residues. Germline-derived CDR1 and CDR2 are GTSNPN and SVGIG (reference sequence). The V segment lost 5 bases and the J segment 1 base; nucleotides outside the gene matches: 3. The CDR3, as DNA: TGTGCCTGGGACCTAGCGGGATCCTACGAGCAGTACTTC. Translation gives CAWDLAGSYEQYF.

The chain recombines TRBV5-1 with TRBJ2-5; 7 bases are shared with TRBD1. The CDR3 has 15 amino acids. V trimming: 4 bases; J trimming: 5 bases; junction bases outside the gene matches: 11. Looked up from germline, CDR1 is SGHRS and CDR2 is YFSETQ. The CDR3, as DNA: TGCGCCAGCAGCGAACAGGGGTATAACGTCGAGACCCAGTACTTC. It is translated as CASSEQGYNVETQYF.

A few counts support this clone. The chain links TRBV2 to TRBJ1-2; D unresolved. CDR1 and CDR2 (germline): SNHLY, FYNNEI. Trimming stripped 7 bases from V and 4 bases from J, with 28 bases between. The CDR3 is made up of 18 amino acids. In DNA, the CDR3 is TGTGCCAGCACGGGAGGGCCTTCCCAACTGTGGTCCCTCTATGGCTACACCTTC. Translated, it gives CASTGGPSQLWSLYGYTF.

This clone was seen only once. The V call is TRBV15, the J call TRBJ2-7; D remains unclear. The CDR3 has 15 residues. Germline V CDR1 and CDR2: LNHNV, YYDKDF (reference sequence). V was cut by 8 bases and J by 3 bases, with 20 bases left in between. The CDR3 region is CATADLNLQYYEQYF. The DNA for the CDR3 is TGTGCCACCGCAGACCTGAATCTGCAATACTACGAGCAGTACTTC.

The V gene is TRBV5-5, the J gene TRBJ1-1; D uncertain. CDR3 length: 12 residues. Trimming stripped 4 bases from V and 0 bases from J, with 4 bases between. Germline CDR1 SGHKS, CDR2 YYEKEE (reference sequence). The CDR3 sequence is CASSRLNTEAFF. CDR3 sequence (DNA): TGTGCCAGCAGCCGCCTGAACACTGAAGCTTTCTTT.

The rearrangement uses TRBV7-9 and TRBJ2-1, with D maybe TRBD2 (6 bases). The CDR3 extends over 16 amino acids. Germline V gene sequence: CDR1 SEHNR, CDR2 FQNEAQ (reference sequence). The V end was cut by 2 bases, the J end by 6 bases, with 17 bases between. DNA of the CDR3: TGTGCCAGCAGCTTACCTCTAGCGTTCTTCCCCAATGAGCAGTTCTTC. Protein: CASSLPLAFFPNEQFF.

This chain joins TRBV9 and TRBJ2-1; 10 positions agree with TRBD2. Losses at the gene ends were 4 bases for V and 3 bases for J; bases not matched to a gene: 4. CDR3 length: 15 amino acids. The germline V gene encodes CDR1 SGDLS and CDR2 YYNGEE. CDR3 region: CASSPLAGYYNEQFF. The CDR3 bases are TGTGCCAGCAGCCCACTAGCGGGATACTACAATGAGCAGTTCTTC.

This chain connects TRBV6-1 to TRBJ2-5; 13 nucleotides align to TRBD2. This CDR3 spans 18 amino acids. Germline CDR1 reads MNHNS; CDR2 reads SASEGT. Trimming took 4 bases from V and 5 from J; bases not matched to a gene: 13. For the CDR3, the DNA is TGTGCCAGCAGTGGAACTAGCGGGGGGGAATCGACGAGCGAGACCCAGTACTTC. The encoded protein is CASSGTSGGESTSETQYF.

The CDR3 loop is CASSPGSGSSYEQYF. CDR3 sequence (DNA): TGCGCCAGCAGTCCTGGCAGCGGGAGCTCCTACGAGCAGTACTTC. The chain joins TRBV5-1 to TRBJ2-7, with 8 positions matching TRBD2. The CDR3 covers 15 residues. Germline V CDR1 and CDR2: SGHRS, YFSETQ. The trim removed 5 bases at V and 0 bases at J, leaving 7 bases unmatched.

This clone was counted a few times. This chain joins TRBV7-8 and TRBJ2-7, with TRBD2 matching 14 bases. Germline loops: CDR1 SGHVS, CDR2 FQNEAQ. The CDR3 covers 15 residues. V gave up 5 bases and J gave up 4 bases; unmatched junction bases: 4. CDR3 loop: CASSPGLAGVYEQYF. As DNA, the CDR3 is TGTGCCAGCAGCCCGGGACTAGCGGGGGTATACGAGCAGTACTTC. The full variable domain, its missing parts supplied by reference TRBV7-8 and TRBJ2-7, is GAGVSQSPRYKVAKRGQDVALRCDPISGHVSLFWYQQALGQGPEFLTYFQNEAQLDKSGLPSDRFFAERPEGSVSTLKIQRTQQEDSAVYLCASSPGLAGVYEQYFGPGTRLTVT.

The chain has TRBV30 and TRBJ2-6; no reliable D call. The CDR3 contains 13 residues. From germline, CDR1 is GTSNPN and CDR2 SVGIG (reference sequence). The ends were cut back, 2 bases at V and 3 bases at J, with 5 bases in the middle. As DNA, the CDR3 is TGTGCCTGGAGTTGGGGTGGGGCCAACGTCCTGACTTTC. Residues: CAWSWGGANVLTF.

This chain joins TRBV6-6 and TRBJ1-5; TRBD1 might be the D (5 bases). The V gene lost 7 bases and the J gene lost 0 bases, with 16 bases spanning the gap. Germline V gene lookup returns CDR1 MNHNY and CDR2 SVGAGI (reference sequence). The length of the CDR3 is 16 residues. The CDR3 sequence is CASIDSISYSNQPQHF. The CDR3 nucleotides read TGTGCCAGCATCGACAGTATATCTTATAGCAATCAGCCCCAGCATTTT.

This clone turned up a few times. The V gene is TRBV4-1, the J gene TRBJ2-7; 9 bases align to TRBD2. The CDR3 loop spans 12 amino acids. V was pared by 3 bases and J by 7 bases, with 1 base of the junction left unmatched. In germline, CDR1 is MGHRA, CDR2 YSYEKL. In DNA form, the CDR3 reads TGCGCCAGCAGCCAGGCGGGAGGGGAGCAGTACTTC. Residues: CASSQAGGEQYF.

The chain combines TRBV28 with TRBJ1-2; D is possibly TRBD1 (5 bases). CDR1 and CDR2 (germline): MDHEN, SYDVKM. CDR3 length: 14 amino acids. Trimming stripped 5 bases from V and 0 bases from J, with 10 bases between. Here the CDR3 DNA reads TGTGCCAGCAGTCGACAGCCTTCTAACTATGGCTACACCTTC. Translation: CASSRQPSNYGYTF.

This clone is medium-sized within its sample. CDR3 bases: TGTGCCACCAGCAAGGGACACCCAAATCAGCCCCAGCATTTT. Translation gives CATSKGHPNQPQHF. This chain joins TRBV15 and TRBJ1-5; possible D gene TRBD1, 6 bases. The CDR3 runs 14 residues. V dropped 4 bases and J dropped 4 bases, with 11 bases sitting between them. From germline, CDR1 is LNHNV and CDR2 YYDKDF (reference sequence).

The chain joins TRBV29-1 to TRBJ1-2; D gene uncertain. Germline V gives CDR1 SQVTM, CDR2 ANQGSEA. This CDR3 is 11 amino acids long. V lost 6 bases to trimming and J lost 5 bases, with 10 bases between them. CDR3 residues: CSVEKEYGYTF. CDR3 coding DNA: TGCAGCGTCGAGAAAGAGTATGGCTACACCTTC.

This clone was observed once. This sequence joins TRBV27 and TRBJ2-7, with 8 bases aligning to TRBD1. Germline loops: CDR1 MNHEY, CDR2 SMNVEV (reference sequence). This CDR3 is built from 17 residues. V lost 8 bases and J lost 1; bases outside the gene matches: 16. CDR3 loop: CASEDDRGSLQSYEQYF. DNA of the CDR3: TGTGCCAGCGAAGACGACAGGGGAAGCCTTCAATCCTACGAGCAGTACTTC.